The 14 T cell receptor beta chains presented below share a single source sample, sequenced in a study of early T cells in non-severe SARS-CoV-2 infection. TCRdb passed the 5' RACE reads through MiXCR, listing each CDR3 protein once. The table records under 85,000 distinct CDR3 sequences, roughly 13% of them present only once. The sample taken for sequencing was whole blood. Receptors originate from an adult who was a healthcare worker with PCR-confirmed SARS-CoV-2 infection or an uninfected control (not recorded which).

Many counts were recorded for this clonotype. The chain carries TRBV2 and TRBJ1-5, with D tentatively TRBD1 (6 bases). The germline V gene has CDR1 SNHLY and CDR2 FYNNEI. Trimming pared 3 bases from V and 11 bases from J, leaving 14 bases between. The CDR3 covers 13 residues. This chain's CDR3 is CASSDVRGKSQHF. The DNA of the CDR3 is TGTGCCAGCAGTGACGTCAGGGGTAAGTCCCAGCATTTT.

This clonotype appeared a few times. The chain carries TRBV2 and TRBJ1-4; possible D gene TRBD1, 5 bases. Trimming removed 6 bases at V and 13 bases at J, with 9 bases between. CDR1 and CDR2 (germline): SNHLY, FYNNEI. The CDR3 consists of 10 residues. The CDR3 is CASREGRLFF. The CDR3 nucleotides are TGTGCCAGCAGGGAGGGGCGACTGTTTTTT.

This clonotype came up many times. This rearrangement joins TRBV29-1 to TRBJ2-5; 7 nucleotides match TRBD1. The V and J ends lost 6 bases and 6 bases, in that order; junction bases with no gene match: 7. Germline values: CDR1 SQVTM, CDR2 ANQGSEA. This CDR3 region has 12 residues. The CDR3: CSVTGVEKTQYF. The CDR3 DNA follows: TGCAGCGTAACAGGGGTGGAGAAGACCCAGTACTTC.

The V call is TRBV11-3, the J call TRBJ2-5; D possibly corresponds to TRBD1 (5 bases). Trimming removed 0 bases from V and 4 bases from J, with 9 bases in between. Per the germline V gene, CDR1 is SGHNT and CDR2 is YENEEA. This CDR3 is built from 14 residues. The CDR3 reads CASSLEEQGETQYF. DNA for the CDR3: TGTGCCAGCAGCTTAGAGGAGCAGGGAGAGACCCAGTACTTC. The full variable domain, in which reference TRBV11-3 and TRBJ2-5 provide the parts outside the CDR3, is EAGVVQSPRYKIIEKKQPVAFWCNPISGHNTLYWYLQNLGQGPELLIRYENEEAVDDSQLPKDRFSAERLKGVDSTLKIQPAELGDSAVYLCASSLEEQGETQYFGPGTRLLVL.

The J gene is TRBJ2-6, the V gene TRBV20-1; D is perhaps TRBD2 (6 bases). The CDR3 runs 15 residues. Looked up from germline, CDR1 is DFQATT and CDR2 is SNEGSKA (reference sequence). V was pared by 6 bases and J by 2 bases, with 14 bases between. This chain's CDR3 is CSAAAGRPGANVLTF. CDR3 in DNA: TGCAGTGCGGCGGCGGGGCGCCCTGGGGCCAACGTCCTGACTTTC.

This clonotype appeared many times. The chain links TRBV7-7 to TRBJ1-5, with D hard to call. This CDR3 has 13 amino acids. Looked up from germline, CDR1 is SSHAT and CDR2 is FNYEAQ (reference sequence). V lost 1 base to trimming and J lost 6 bases, with 7 bases between them. CDR3 in DNA: TGTGCCAGCAGCTTAGGGGCTGGTCAGCCCCAGCATTTT. Translated: CASSLGAGQPQHF.

This clonotype came up many times. The chain carries TRBV7-2 and TRBJ2-5; D unclear. The CDR3 covers 15 residues. Trimming took off 1 base at V and 5 bases at J, with 14 bases between the two ends. The germline CDR1 and CDR2 sequences are SGHTA and FQGNSA. The CDR3 spells CASSLGGSMGETQYF. The CDR3 DNA follows: TGTGCCAGCAGCTTAGGTGGCAGCATGGGGGAGACCCAGTACTTC.

J is TRBJ1-2 and V is TRBV18, with D maybe TRBD1 (5 bases). Germline loops: CDR1 KGHSH, CDR2 LQKENI. CDR3 size: 11 residues. Trimming pared 4 bases from V and 9 bases from J, leaving 9 bases between. The CDR3 DNA reads TGTGCCAGCTCACAGACAGAGCGCTACACCTTC. This sequence encodes CASSQTERYTF.

The J gene is TRBJ1-1, the V gene TRBV7-3; 7 bases fit TRBD1. Germline CDR1 SGHTA, CDR2 FQGTGA. V lost 6 bases and J lost 4; bases outside the gene matches: 8. This CDR3 has 14 residues. The CDR3 bases are TGTGCCAGCAGTCCGATCCCAGGGGGCACTGAAGCTTTCTTT. Translated: CASSPIPGGTEAFF.

This clonotype was found many times. The chain has TRBV14 and TRBJ1-1; 9 nucleotides line up with TRBD1. Germline loops: CDR1 SGHDN, CDR2 FVKESK. The CDR3 runs 13 residues. Losses at the gene ends were 3 bases for V and 4 bases for J; bases not matched to a gene: 0. CDR3 bases: TGTGCCAGCAGCCAGGGACAGGGCACTGAAGCTTTCTTT. Residues: CASSQGQGTEAFF.

The chain combines TRBV19 with TRBJ1-5; unclear D gene. The CDR3 runs to 13 residues. V lost 1 base to trimming and J lost 5 bases, with 6 bases between them. CDR1 and CDR2 from the germline V gene are LNHDA and SQIVND (reference sequence). The CDR3 is CASSIGRDQPQHF. The CDR3 DNA reads as TGTGCCAGTAGTATAGGTCGAGATCAGCCCCAGCATTTT.

This clonotype was picked up many times. The genes are TRBV20-1 and TRBJ2-3; possibly TRBD1 for D (6 bases). CDR3 size: 12 residues. With 5 bases removed from V and 9 bases from J, the gap between germline ends came to 15 bases. Germline V gene data show CDR1 as DFQATT and CDR2 as SNEGSKA (reference sequence). CDR3 loop: CSALGGGGTQYF. CDR3 DNA: TGCAGTGCTCTAGGTGGGGGCGGAACGCAGTATTTT.

This clonotype was detected many times. The rearrangement uses TRBV29-1 and TRBJ2-5; D not resolved. The CDR3 totals 11 residues. Germline V lookup: CDR1 SQVTM, CDR2 ANQGSEA. The V gene lost 4 bases and the J gene lost 4 bases, with 7 bases spanning the gap. CDR3 sequence (DNA): TGCAGCGTTGGAGCTCCAGAGACCCAGTACTTC. It yields the protein CSVGAPETQYF. Full variable domain (missing parts from reference TRBV29-1 and TRBJ2-5): SAVISQKPSRDICQRGTSLTIQCQVDSQVTMMFWYRQQPGQSLTLIATANQGSEATYESGFVIDKFPISRPNLTFSTLTVSNMSPEDSSIYLCSVGAPETQYFGPGTRLLVL.

This clonotype has ten or more counts. The chain recombines TRBV18 with TRBJ1-6, with 9 bases that match TRBD1. Trimming removed 3 bases from V and 1 base from J; junction bases left unmatched: 13. The CDR3 extends over 20 amino acids. CDR1 is KGHSH and CDR2 is LQKENI in the germline V gene. The CDR3 region has the DNA TGTGCCAGCTCACCCACGTCGGGACAGGGAGGCCTGTCCTATAATTCACCCCTCCACTTT. It encodes CASSPTSGQGGLSYNSPLHF.